The 22 T cell receptor beta chains given below trace back to one sample, sequenced in a study of shared clonotypes between healthy human individuals. Data came from immunoSEQ multiplex PCR; TCRdb stores just in-frame clones and leaves some out. The sample lists over 400,000 clones; around 80% were seen once. The sequenced material came from PBMCs. The receptors derive from a woman between 40 and 55 years old in good health. Some clones in this sample may be carry-over from other donors' samples.

The J gene is TRBJ2-7, the V gene TRBV28, with 12 bases matching TRBD2. Germline assignment: CDR1 MDHEN and CDR2 SYDVKM. The CDR3 runs 14 residues. The V gene end was trimmed by 6 bases and the J gene end by 6 bases; junction bases not matched to a gene: 6. For the CDR3, the DNA is TGTGCCAGCAGCCTTCTAGCGGGAGGGCGCGAGCAGTACTTC. It yields the protein CASSLLAGGREQYF.

The rearrangement links TRBV6-6 to TRBJ2-5; 15 bases are shared with TRBD2. CDR3 length: 16 amino acids. CDR1 MNHNY and CDR2 SVGAGI come from the germline V gene (reference sequence). The trim removed 4 bases at V and 3 bases at J, leaving 3 bases unmatched. CDR3 protein: CASSLGLAGGKETQYF. The CDR3 DNA is TGTGCCAGCAGTTTGGGACTAGCGGGAGGTAAAGAGACCCAGTACTTC.

This clone came up once. The rearrangement links TRBV14 to TRBJ2-7, with 8 bases matching TRBD2. CDR3 length: 13 amino acids. V shed 9 bases, J shed 6 bases, and the junction held 10 bases outside the gene matches. Per the germline V gene, CDR1 is SGHDN and CDR2 is FVKESK. The CDR3 region has the DNA TGTGCCAGTGGGGGGACTAGGACTGGCGAGCAGTACTTC. The encoded protein is CASGGTRTGEQYF.

CDR3 region: CASLGLAGNSYEQYF. Written as DNA, the CDR3 is TGTGCCAGCCTGGGACTAGCGGGGAATAGCTACGAGCAGTACTTC. V is TRBV28 and J is TRBJ2-7, with 13 bases aligning to TRBD2. J was trimmed by 3 bases and V by 8 bases; bases with no gene match: 7. This CDR3 has 15 residues. Germline CDR1 reads MDHEN; CDR2 reads SYDVKM.

J is TRBJ1-2 and V is TRBV9; D perhaps matches TRBD1 (5 bases). Trimming stripped 3 bases from V and 3 bases from J, with 12 bases between. In germline, CDR1 is SGDLS, CDR2 YYNGEE. The CDR3 runs to 14 residues. CDR3 protein: CASSGRGGDYGYTF. In nucleotides, the CDR3 is TGTGCCAGCAGCGGAAGGGGAGGGGACTATGGCTACACCTTC.

This chain links TRBV11-2 with TRBJ2-7; 8 bases are shared with TRBD1. The CDR3 extends over 15 amino acids. CDR1 is SGHAT, CDR2 FQNNGV, per germline. With 6 bases clipped from V and 4 bases from J, the junction kept 11 bases outside the gene matches. CDR3 in DNA: TGTGCCAGCAGACAACCGGGACAGGACTCATACGAGCAGTACTTC. Protein sequence: CASRQPGQDSYEQYF.

The V and J genes are TRBV19 and TRBJ2-1; 10 nucleotides match TRBD2. Germline V gene sequence: CDR1 LNHDA, CDR2 SQIVND (reference sequence). The J segment lost 4 bases and the V segment lost 5 bases, leaving 11 bases of the junction unmatched. This CDR3 is built from 17 residues. The CDR3 region has the DNA TGTGCCAGTAGTCTATCTAGCGGGGGAACCCTGTACAATGAGCAGTTCTTC. It encodes CASSLSSGGTLYNEQFF.

Worth noting for this clone: A far larger clone is one nucleotide away, so this likely arose from a read error. This chain uses TRBV5-1 with TRBJ2-7; possible D gene TRBD1, 5 bases. From germline, CDR1 is SGHRS and CDR2 YFSETQ. There are 18 residues in the CDR3. CDR3 in amino acids: CAGSLASGQDAKSYEQYF. The CDR3 DNA reads as TGCGCCGGCAGCTTGGCGTCAGGGCAGGATGCCAAGTCCTACGAGCAGTACTTC.

The rearrangement links TRBV18 to TRBJ2-3; either TRBD1 or TRBD2 may supply D (6 bases each). Deletions cut 2 bases from V and 3 bases from J, with 15 bases between. Per the germline V gene, CDR1 is KGHSH and CDR2 is LQKENI. The length of the CDR3 is 16 residues. The CDR3 is CASSPRGAALTDTQYF. The CDR3, as DNA: TGTGCCAGCTCACCAAGGGGGGCCGCGTTGACAGATACGCAGTATTTT. The full variable domain, its missing parts supplied by reference TRBV18 and TRBJ2-3, is NAGVMQNPRHLVRRRGQEARLRCSPMKGHSHVYWYRQLPEEGLKFMVYLQKENIIDESGMPKERFSAEFPKEGPSILRIQQVVRGDSAAYFCASSPRGAALTDTQYFGPGTRLTVL.

Comments on this clone: Distinct nucleotide sequences in the sample also encode this CDR3. This chain joins TRBV18 and TRBJ2-7; the match to TRBD2 covers 13 bases. With V trimmed by 1 base and J by 1 base, 1 base remained unmatched. CDR3 length: 16 amino acids. Germline loops: CDR1 KGHSH, CDR2 LQKENI. This CDR3 reads CASSPRTSGSSYEQYF. CDR3 in DNA: TGTGCCAGCTCACCACGGACTAGCGGGAGTTCCTACGAGCAGTACTTC.

This chain joins TRBV10-2 and TRBJ1-1; possibly TRBD1 for D (6 bases). Germline loops: CDR1 WSHSY, CDR2 SAAADI. The CDR3 is 12 residues long. V lost 2 bases to trimming and J lost 7 bases, with 8 bases between them. The CDR3 spells CASSEKGGEAFF. The CDR3 nucleotides read TGCGCCAGCAGTGAGAAAGGGGGTGAAGCTTTCTTT.

This clone was seen just once. The chain recombines TRBV5-1 with TRBJ1-2; D may be TRBD1 (6 bases). Germline V gene sequence: CDR1 SGHRS, CDR2 YFSETQ. The CDR3 consists of 15 residues. V was trimmed by 4 bases and J by 4 bases, leaving 17 bases between them. The CDR3 DNA sequence: TGCGCCAGCAGCCCGGGGGCCTCGAGCACCTATGGCTACACCTTC. Amino acids: CASSPGASSTYGYTF.

Only one count was recorded for this clone. V and J are TRBV11-3 and TRBJ2-5; D gene uncertain. The J call may be wrong; the DNA end is better matched by TRBJ2-7. CDR3 size: 15 residues. Germline V gene sequence: CDR1 SGHNT, CDR2 YENEEA. CDR3 in amino acids: CASSFLRYSPYEQYF. CDR3 DNA sequence: TGTGCCAGCAGTTTCCTCCGCTACTCACCCTACGAGCAGTACTTC.

The chain links TRBV28 to TRBJ1-5; D is unclear. Trimming removed 5 bases from V and 2 bases from J, with 13 bases in between. Germline CDR1 MDHEN, CDR2 SYDVKM. CDR3 length: 15 amino acids. CDR3 region: CASSITGKGNQPQHF. CDR3 coding DNA: TGTGCCAGCAGTATAACCGGGAAGGGCAATCAGCCCCAGCATTTT.

V is TRBV30 and J is TRBJ1-4, with D possibly TRBD1 on 5 matching bases. Trimming pared 2 bases from V and 8 bases from J, leaving 15 bases between. Germline CDR1 reads GTSNPN; CDR2 reads SVGIG (reference sequence). The CDR3 totals 14 residues. CDR3 DNA sequence: TGTGCCTGGAGTCGGGGGGGAGGAGGCGAAAAACTGTTTTTT. The encoded protein is CAWSRGGGGEKLFF.

V is TRBV19 and J is TRBJ2-7, with D possibly being TRBD2 (5 bases). Trimming took off 6 bases at V and 3 bases at J, with 12 bases between the two ends. This CDR3 region has 13 residues. Germline V gene lookup returns CDR1 LNHDA and CDR2 SQIVND (reference sequence). CDR3: CASRHRTGYEQYF. Written as DNA, the CDR3 is TGTGCCAGTAGGCACCGGACTGGCTACGAGCAGTACTTC.

The DNA of the CDR3 is TGTGCCAGCAGCACACAGGGGGCGGACATTCAGTACTTC. It is translated as CASSTQGADIQYF. This chain links TRBV7-2 with TRBJ2-4; 9 positions match TRBD1. Germline CDR1 SGHTA, CDR2 FQGNSA. This CDR3 spans 13 amino acids. J was trimmed by 8 bases and V by 5 bases; bases with no gene match: 4.

The chain couples TRBV28 to TRBJ2-7; perhaps TRBD1 as D (6 bases). V was pared by 4 bases and J by 3 bases, with 13 bases between. The germline CDR1 and CDR2 sequences are MDHEN and SYDVKM. The CDR3 is 14 residues long. The CDR3 region has the DNA TGTGCCAGCAGTTCCTTCGGACAGTTCTACGAGCAGTACTTC. Residues: CASSSFGQFYEQYF. Drawing the rest from reference TRBV28 and TRBJ2-7, the complete variable domain is DVKVTQSSRYLVKRTGEKVFLECVQDMDHENMFWYRQDPGLGLRLIYFSYDVKMKEKGDIPEGYSVSREKKERFSLILESASTNQTSMYLCASSSFGQFYEQYFGPGTRLTVT.

The chain links TRBV6-5 to TRBJ2-7; 11 bases line up with TRBD1. The CDR3 consists of 15 residues. V shed 7 bases and J 2 bases; nucleotides not matched to a gene: 7. Germline assignment: CDR1 MNHEY and CDR2 SVGAGI. CDR3 DNA: TGTGCCAGCACTCACGGACAGGGGGCCACCTACGAGCAGTACTTC. It yields the protein CASTHGQGATYEQYF.

This clone was seen a few times. V gene TRBV7-2 combines with J gene TRBJ2-1; D ambiguous. V was trimmed by 5 bases and J by 6 bases, leaving 17 bases between them. The germline gives CDR1 SGHTA, CDR2 FQGNSA. This CDR3 region has 15 residues. The CDR3 region is CASSRQRTAFNEQFF. The CDR3 coding sequence is TGTGCCAGCAGCCGGCAAAGGACCGCGTTCAATGAGCAGTTCTTC. Complete variable domain (other parts from reference TRBV7-2 and TRBJ2-1): GAGVSQSPSNKVTEKGKDVELRCDPISGHTALYWYRQSLGQGLEFLIYFQGNSAPDKSGLPSDRFSAERTGGSVSTLTIQRTQQEDSAVYLCASSRQRTAFNEQFFGPGTRLTVL.

The rearrangement links TRBV6-6 to TRBJ2-7; the D is unclear. The germline gives CDR1 MNHNY, CDR2 SVGAGI (reference sequence). Trimming removed 5 bases from V and 3 bases from J, with 11 bases in between. The CDR3 contains 13 residues. CDR3 loop: CASSSTGGYEQYF. CDR3 coding DNA: TGTGCCAGCAGTAGTACCGGCGGCTACGAGCAGTACTTC.

This clone appeared once. This sequence joins TRBV29-1 and TRBJ2-1, with a tentative D call TRBD1 (6 bases). V dropped 3 bases and J dropped 5 bases, with 8 bases sitting between them. Germline CDR1 is SQVTM and CDR2 is ANQGSEA. CDR3 length: 12 residues. CDR3: CSVDGGDNEQFF. CDR3 DNA sequence: TGCAGCGTTGATGGGGGCGACAATGAGCAGTTCTTC.